One T cell receptor beta chain is described in this entry. Its specificity is not known. The data originate from a study of shared clonotypes between healthy human individuals. Findings and limits, study-wide: Four donors held around 5% of naive CD4 clonotypes in common.

It was approximately 0.2 ug DNA, some 30,000 T cell genomes, that sorted-subset replicate PCRs used. Repertoires were generated with immunoSEQ multiplex PCR, while TCRdb's copy carries only in-frame clones and drops some. The profile shows about 990,000 clones, around three quarters of them singletons. The CDR3 is made up of 15 amino acids. The ends lost 7 bases at V and 6 bases at J; junction bases unmatched: 14. Per the germline V gene, CDR1 is SEHNR and CDR2 is FQNEAQ (reference sequence). The sequence was collected from a man aged 18-30 years in good health. Some clones in this sample may be carry-over from other donors' samples. Sequenced sample: memory CD4+ T cells from PBMCs. Subset reported: CD45RA-negative fraction. This chain links TRBV7-9 with TRBJ1-2, with TRBD1 identical over 7 bases. CDR3 in amino acids: CASNHVRQGGHGYTF. For the CDR3, the DNA is TGTGCCAGCAACCACGTAAGGCAGGGGGGGCATGGCTACACCTTC.